The rows below give T cell receptor beta chains drawn from one sample of a study of CD8+CD57+ T cells in acquired aplastic anemia. TCRdb reprocessed the reads with MiXCR, giving one entry per CDR3 protein. The sample lists roughly 150,000 distinct CDR3 sequences, about 48% occurring once. Sequencing was done on a sample of sorted CD4+, CD8+, or CD8+CD57+ T cells (not recorded which) from PBMCs. The receptors here all came from a human donor in good health. CDR3s include the opening cysteine and the closing phenylalanine or tryptophan.

j_gene,v_gene,len,CDR3aa
TRBJ2-2,TRBV19,15,CASSIAEARTGELFF
TRBJ1-6,TRBV15,13,CATSSSANSPLHF
TRBJ1-5,TRBV6-1,14,CATTGVISNQPQHF
TRBJ2-7,TRBV5-6,14,CASTTAGLTYEQYF
TRBJ1-2,TRBV4-3,15,CASSQGDSKNYGYTF
TRBJ1-1,TRBV20-1,14,CSALTGSGLAEAFF
TRBJ1-4,TRBV12-3/TRBV12-4,15,CASSLAPQGREKLFF
TRBJ2-2,TRBV7-6,18,CASSLRDAGLAGTGELFF
TRBJ2-7,TRBV20-1,13,CSARQTGIHEQYF
TRBJ1-1,TRBV9,17,CASSGTTGGLSYTEAFF
TRBJ2-5,TRBV28,15,CASSQVSEYQETQYF
TRBJ1-3,TRBV2,15,CASSEAGARWDTIYF
TRBJ2-2,TRBV18,13,CASSPLTFGELFF
TRBJ2-2,TRBV10-2,14,CASKRDTNTGELFF
TRBJ1-2,TRBV9,9,CARGRHYTF
TRBJ2-5,TRBV10-2,12,CASSESGETQYF
TRBJ2-7,TRBV19,12,CASSPTGDEQYF
TRBJ1-2,TRBV10-2,14,CASCLTGREFGYTF
TRBJ2-2,TRBV6-1,18,CASSPGSSTRGSTGELFF
TRBJ2-1,TRBV4-3,15,CASSYGTETYNEQFF
TRBJ1-2,TRBV28,12,CASRGEGYGYTF
TRBJ2-5,TRBV7-2,16,CASSLVVLAGQETQYF
-,TRBV4-3,16,CASSQDRLAGANEQFF
TRBJ2-1,TRBV11-1,14,CASSRAEGGNEQFF
TRBJ2-7,TRBV14,16,CASSQGWAADSYEQYF
TRBJ2-7,TRBV7-3,14,CASSRTTLGYEQYF
TRBJ1-2,TRBV20-1,14,CSARGRGQDYGYTF
TRBJ1-2,TRBV5-1,15,CASSLVVTGAAGYTF
TRBJ1-3,TRBV12-3/TRBV12-4,17,CASRRDRGGGTGNTIYF
TRBJ1-2,TRBV20-1,13,CSAAGRVSNGYTF
TRBJ2-7,TRBV19,13,CASSSWTSFEQYF
TRBJ1-2,TRBV5-6,14,CASSSGTGNCGYTF
TRBJ2-7,TRBV7-8,15,CASSLYDGSYGEQYF
TRBJ2-1,TRBV10-3,15,CATLYTRGQYNEQFF
TRBJ2-1,TRBV9,17,CASSVEGTGVSYNEQFF
TRBJ2-5,TRBV4-3,17,CASSQEVGGTGRETQYF
TRBJ2-7,TRBV3-1,15,CASSPAGSSSYEQYF
TRBJ2-2,TRBV9,15,CASSVAVLDTGELFF
TRBJ2-6,TRBV20-1,16,CSARVLQGAGANVLTF
TRBJ2-7,TRBV2,17,CASTERLAGGLSYEQYF